Shown below are 21 T cell receptor beta chains from a single sample sequenced in a study of blood T cell repertoires in COVID-19 (TCRdb year 2020). Libraries were made using the immunoSEQ multiplex PCR assay. TCRdb stores this immuneACCESS table with in-frame sequences only. Part of the clones is absent; in the studies checked, under half of the shortfall reflects unresolved V genes, and no reason is known for the rest. The sample table lists about 97,000 clones, approximately 87% of them with a count of one. The ten largest clonotypes hold 15% of the sample. Input material: peripheral blood. The receptors originated from a human donor in a cohort sampled during active COVID-19.

The chain couples TRBV13 to TRBJ2-5; 11 bases fit TRBD2. V gave up 4 bases and J gave up 0 bases; unmatched junction bases: 10. Germline CDR1 reads PRHDT; CDR2 reads FYEKMQ (reference sequence). CDR3 length: 18 residues. CDR3 DNA sequence: TGTGCCAGCAGCTCGTGGGCTAGCGGGGGGCCGTACCAAGAGACCCAGTACTTC. It encodes CASSSWASGGPYQETQYF. The full variable domain, in which reference TRBV13 and TRBJ2-5 provide the parts outside the CDR3, is AAGVIQSPRHLIKEKRETATLKCYPIPRHDTVYWYQQGPGQDPQFLISFYEKMQSDKGSIPDRFSAQQFSDYHSELNMSSLELGDSALYFCASSSWASGGPYQETQYFGPGTRLLVL.

This clone has a single count. This sequence joins TRBV5-1 and TRBJ1-1; D remains unclear. The germline gives CDR1 SGHRS, CDR2 YFSETQ. CDR3 length: 14 amino acids. V lost 3 bases and J lost 1, with 10 bases in between. CDR3 sequence: CASSSAAANTEAFF. The CDR3 DNA reads TGCGCCAGCAGCTCGGCGGCGGCGAACACTGAAGCTTTCTTT.

The chain couples TRBV9 to TRBJ1-2, with 9 bases aligning to TRBD1. V gave up 0 bases and J gave up 4 bases; unmatched junction bases: 4. The CDR3 is made up of 15 amino acids. Germline CDR1 SGDLS, CDR2 YYNGEE. For the CDR3, the DNA is TGTGCCAGCAGCGTAGTTGGGACAGGGATCTATGGCTACACCTTC. Its protein is CASSVVGTGIYGYTF. The full variable domain, completed using reference TRBV9 and TRBJ1-2, is DSGVTQTPKHLITATGQRVTLRCSPRSGDLSVYWYQQSLDQGLQFLIQYYNGEERAKGNILERFSAQQFPDLHSELNLSSLELGDSALYFCASSVVGTGIYGYTFGSGTRLTVV.

In nucleotides, the CDR3 is TGTGCCAGCAGCGTAGTCCCTACTGGCACAGATACGCAGTATTTT. It is translated as CASSVVPTGTDTQYF. This chain joins TRBV9 and TRBJ2-3; D gene uncertain. The CDR3 length is 15 residues. The V end was cut by 0 bases, the J end by 1 base, with 9 bases between. In germline, CDR1 is SGDLS, CDR2 YYNGEE.

The chain couples TRBV6-2 or TRBV6-3 to TRBJ1-1; 7 bases line up with TRBD1. Germline V gives CDR1 MNHEY, CDR2 SVGEGT. The V segment lost 6 bases and the J segment 2 bases; nucleotides outside the gene matches: 6. The CDR3 length is 14 residues. DNA of the CDR3: TGTGCCAGCAGCGTGGGACAGCCAAACACTGAAGCTTTCTTT. Amino acid sequence: CASSVGQPNTEAFF.

This clone has a single count. Additional DNA sequences in this sample encode the identical CDR3. V and J are TRBV6-5 and TRBJ1-2; 7 nucleotides line up with TRBD1. This CDR3 contains 13 residues. The ends lost 2 bases at V and 10 bases at J; junction bases unmatched: 7. Germline CDR1 MNHEY, CDR2 SVGAGI. The CDR3, as DNA: TGTGCCAGCAGTTACCCCGGGACAGCACTCTACACCTTC. It is translated as CASSYPGTALYTF.

CDR3 sequence (DNA): TGTGCCAGCAGCCCAACCGGGACAGGGGTAAACTATGGCTACACCTTC. This encodes CASSPTGTGVNYGYTF. V and J are TRBV5-6 and TRBJ1-2; 10 nucleotides line up with TRBD1. Germline CDR1 and CDR2: SGHDT and YYEEEE. CDR3 size: 16 residues. Trimming removed 4 bases from V and 2 bases from J; junction bases left unmatched: 8.

This chain connects TRBV7-2 to TRBJ2-7; 8 bases agree with TRBD1. CDR1 and CDR2 (germline): SGHTA, FQGNSA. V was clipped by 3 bases and J by 0 bases; unmatched bases: 7. There are 16 residues in the CDR3. The DNA of the CDR3 is TGTGCCAGCAGCTTGGGGGCAGGGGGCGGCTCCTACGAGCAGTACTTC. Translating gives CASSLGAGGGSYEQYF.

V gene TRBV4-2 combines with J gene TRBJ2-1; D unclear. This CDR3 has 15 residues. V gave up 0 bases and J gave up 8 bases, with 14 bases separating them. The germline V gene encodes CDR1 LGHNA and CDR2 YNFKEQ. The CDR3 loop is CASSQEALLSYEQFF. The CDR3, as DNA: TGTGCCAGCAGCCAAGAGGCTCTCCTTAGCTATGAGCAGTTCTTC.

The chain couples TRBV28 to TRBJ2-1, with TRBD1 matching over 9 bases. Germline CDR1 is MDHEN and CDR2 is SYDVKM. The CDR3 is 15 residues long. The V and J ends lost 6 bases and 8 bases, in that order; junction bases with no gene match: 11. The CDR3 reads CASSLPGQGLHEQFF. The CDR3 region has the DNA TGTGCCAGCAGCCTCCCGGGACAGGGTTTGCATGAGCAGTTCTTC.

The V gene is TRBV7-9, the J gene TRBJ2-1, with 7 bases matching TRBD2. Germline V gene sequence: CDR1 SEHNR, CDR2 FQNEAQ (reference sequence). V was pared by 5 bases and J by 2 bases, with 9 bases of the junction left unmatched. The CDR3 has 16 residues. The CDR3 DNA reads as TGTGCCAGCAGCCCCCGGGGGAGGGAGGCCTACAATGAGCAGTTCTTC. Protein product: CASSPRGREAYNEQFF.

The chain carries TRBV6-5 and TRBJ2-5, with D maybe TRBD1 (5 bases). The CDR3 extends over 12 amino acids. The V gene's germline CDR1 is MNHEY and CDR2 SVGAGI. Trimming took off 6 bases at V and 5 bases at J, with 10 bases between the two ends. The CDR3 nucleotides read TGTGCCAGCAGACCAGGGCTGGAGACCCAGTACTTC. Translation gives CASRPGLETQYF.

In this sample, this clone turned up a few times. V and J are TRBV2 and TRBJ2-1, with 10 bases lining up with TRBD1. The CDR3 totals 15 residues. The V gene end was trimmed by 3 bases and the J gene end by 5 bases; junction bases not matched to a gene: 4. Germline V gene sequence: CDR1 SNHLY, CDR2 FYNNEI. The CDR3 coding sequence is TGTGCCAGCAGTGAGATAGACAGGGGGCACAATGAGCAGTTCTTC. It codes for CASSEIDRGHNEQFF. Together with reference TRBV2 and TRBJ2-1, the CDR3 gives the full variable domain: EPEVTQTPSHQVTQMGQEVILRCVPISNHLYFYWYRQILGQKVEFLVSFYNNEISEKSEIFDDQFSVERPDGSNFTLKIRSTKLEDSAMYFCASSEIDRGHNEQFFGPGTRLTVL.

The chain employs TRBV19 and TRBJ1-1, with a possible D match to TRBD1 (5 bases). CDR1 is LNHDA, CDR2 SQIVND, per germline (reference sequence). The CDR3 runs to 17 residues. Trimming took 1 base from V and 0 from J, leaving 15 bases between them. The CDR3 reads CASSIGPRVVVNTEAFF. In nucleotides, the CDR3 is TGTGCCAGTAGTATAGGCCCCAGGGTTGTTGTGAACACTGAAGCTTTCTTT.

The rearrangement joins TRBV29-1 to TRBJ1-1; 8 bases are a match to TRBD1. Looked up from germline, CDR1 is SQVTM and CDR2 is ANQGSEA. V shed 5 bases, J shed 1 base, and the junction held 6 bases outside the gene matches. This CDR3 comprises 14 residues. In DNA, the CDR3 is TGCAGCGTTTGCCAGGGGGCATCGAACACTGAAGCTTTCTTT. It specifies CSVCQGASNTEAFF.

The V call is TRBV19, the J call TRBJ1-2; TRBD1 might be the D (6 bases). This CDR3 is 15 amino acids long. Germline V gene sequence: CDR1 LNHDA, CDR2 SQIVND (reference sequence). Between the trimmed V and J ends, which lost 2 bases and 4 bases, there was a span of 14 bases. CDR3 DNA: TGTGCCAGTAGTATACAGGGGACCAACGGCTATGGCTACACCTTC. Translation gives CASSIQGTNGYGYTF.

The chain employs TRBV15 and TRBJ1-2; 9 bases line up with TRBD1. CDR1 and CDR2 (germline): LNHNV, YYDKDF (reference sequence). The length of the CDR3 is 14 residues. The ends lost 2 bases at V and 7 bases at J; junction bases unmatched: 5. CDR3 loop: CATSRRTGVGGYTF. In DNA, the CDR3 is TGTGCCACCAGCAGAAGGACAGGGGTCGGTGGCTACACCTTC.

V gene TRBV19 combines with J gene TRBJ2-5, with D maybe TRBD2 (5 bases). V dropped 1 base and J dropped 4 bases, with 7 bases sitting between them. The CDR3 spans 13 residues. From germline, CDR1 is LNHDA and CDR2 SQIVND (reference sequence). The CDR3 DNA reads TGTGCCAGTAGTATAGCGGGAAGAGAGACCCAGTACTTC. Its protein is CASSIAGRETQYF.

V is TRBV27 and J is TRBJ1-5; D gene ambiguous. Germline CDR1 reads MNHEY; CDR2 reads SMNVEV (reference sequence). Between the trimmed V and J ends, which lost 8 bases and 3 bases, there was a span of 14 bases. CDR3 size: 14 residues. As DNA, the CDR3 is TGTGCCAGCGCGTTGGCGGGGAACAATCAGCCCCAGCATTTT. Translating it yields CASALAGNNQPQHF.

This clone was picked up a small number of times. V and J are TRBV6-2 or TRBV6-3 and TRBJ2-7; 12 bases fit TRBD2. The CDR3 has 15 amino acids. V lost 5 bases, J lost 3 bases, and 5 bases stayed unmatched. Germline values: CDR1 MNHEY, CDR2 SVGEGT. DNA for the CDR3: TGTGCCAGCAGTCCGGGGACTAGCGGGTACTACGAGCAGTACTTC. It codes for CASSPGTSGYYEQYF.

The chain has TRBV19 and TRBJ1-5, with 7 positions matching TRBD1. The CDR3 spans 12 residues. With V trimmed by 6 bases and J by 7 bases, 3 bases remained unmatched. Germline CDR1 and CDR2: LNHDA and SQIVND (reference sequence). The CDR3 DNA reads TGTGCCAGTAGGACAGGGCGCCAGCCCCAGCATTTT. Protein product: CASRTGRQPQHF.